This T cell receptor beta chain is drawn from a study of identical twins. General observations from the study: Abundant cord blood beta clonotypes carried fewer insertions; memory repertoires showed none.

This clonotype has only a few counts. Its antigen is still unknown. TCRdb re-called the 5' RACE reads through MiXCR, storing one row per CDR3 protein. The sample lists about 530,000 distinct CDR3 sequences, 20% to 25% occurring once. The junction had 5 bases not matched to a gene; V was cut back by 6 bases and J by 6 bases. This CDR3 contains 13 residues. Germline V gene data show CDR1 as KGHDR and CDR2 as SFDVKD. This sample also appeared in a second study, on yellow fever vaccine responses in identical twins.

Material: CD4+ T cells sorted from blood. The V and J genes are TRBV24-1 and TRBJ2-7; 9 bases agree with TRBD1. This sequence was found in a woman aged 18-35 years in good health. This CDR3 reads CATSRDREGEQYF. CDR3 in DNA: TGTGCCACCAGTCGGGACAGGGAAGGCGAGCAGTACTTC.